This T cell receptor (beta chain) is drawn from a study of T cell clones after liver transplantation. Background on the study: A pre-transplant mixed lymphocyte reaction with TCRbeta sequencing defined graft-donor-reactive clones followed in post-transplant blood.

CDR1 SGHTA and CDR2 FQGNSA come from the germline V gene. Trimming took 1 base from V and 9 from J, leaving 7 bases between them. The CDR3 extends over 12 amino acids. This table comes from immunoSEQ multiplex PCR, and its TCRdb copy is limited to in-frame clones, with some not included. The data show about 68,000 clones, around 93% seen once. The clonotype comes from a human patient who received a liver transplant. Certain T cells may be donor cells from the graft. This rearrangement joins TRBV7-2 to TRBJ2-1; D remains ambiguous. Sequenced material: CD4+ T cells from blood, taken less than 26 months after liver transplant. CDR3 region: CASSLELGEQFF. The CDR3, as DNA: TGTGCCAGCAGCTTAGAGTTAGGTGAGCAGTTCTTC.